The 22 T cell receptor beta chains reported below all come from one sample, sequenced in a study of blood T cell repertoires in COVID-19. Data came from immunoSEQ multiplex PCR; TCRdb stores just in-frame clones and leaves some out. In the table there are around 260,000 clones, approximately 91% of which are singletons. The sequenced sample consisted of peripheral blood. The source is a person aged 18-35 years with COVID-19, enrolled during active disease.

The gene calls are TRBV5-1 and TRBJ2-1; 10 nucleotides agree with TRBD2. The CDR3 contains 15 residues. Germline assignment: CDR1 SGHRS and CDR2 YFSETQ. J gave up 9 bases and V 4 bases, and 10 bases lay outside the gene matches. The CDR3 nucleotides read TGCGCCAGCAGCCCCTTAGCGGGAGGAGGAGCTGAGCAGTTCTTC. This encodes CASSPLAGGGAEQFF.

The chain combines TRBV6-5 with TRBJ1-1; TRBD1 matches 9 bases. In germline, CDR1 is MNHEY, CDR2 SVGAGI. V shed 7 bases, J shed 7 bases, and the junction held 10 bases outside the gene matches. The CDR3 covers 14 residues. CDR3 residues: CASIIGQGLGEAFF. CDR3 DNA sequence: TGTGCCAGCATCATCGGACAGGGGTTAGGTGAAGCTTTCTTT.

CDR3: CATTRQGTGNTIYF. For the CDR3, the DNA is TGTGCCACTACCCGACAGGGAACTGGAAACACCATATATTTT. The chain couples TRBV28 to TRBJ1-3; 7 nucleotides match TRBD1. The V segment lost 10 bases and the J segment 2 bases; nucleotides outside the gene matches: 8. There are 14 residues in the CDR3. Germline CDR1 and CDR2: MDHEN and SYDVKM.

The chain carries TRBV19 and TRBJ1-1; no definite D call. Trimming pared 3 bases from V and 0 bases from J, leaving 5 bases between. The germline CDR1 and CDR2 sequences are LNHDA and SQIVND (reference sequence). CDR3 length equals 13 residues. Here the CDR3 DNA reads TGTGCCAGTAGTATGGCCTTGAACACTGAAGCTTTCTTT. This gives the protein CASSMALNTEAFF.

V usage is TRBV5-5 and J usage is TRBJ2-3; D is perhaps TRBD1 (6 bases). CDR1 SGHKS and CDR2 YYEKEE come from the germline V gene (reference sequence). The CDR3 sequence is 14 residues long. Trimming removed 4 bases from V and 0 bases from J, with 9 bases in between. CDR3 coding DNA: TGTGCCAGCAGCATGGACAGTAGCACAGATACGCAGTATTTT. Encoded protein: CASSMDSSTDTQYF.

The rearrangement joins TRBV6-2 or TRBV6-3 to TRBJ2-1, with TRBD2 matching over 12 bases. The J segment lost 12 bases and the V segment lost 8 bases, leaving 14 bases of the junction unmatched. This CDR3 is built from 15 residues. Germline V gives CDR1 MNHEY, CDR2 SVGEGT. CDR3: CASGPLSSGRVAQFF. The CDR3 DNA reads TGTGCCAGCGGCCCCCTCTCTAGCGGGAGGGTTGCGCAGTTCTTC.

The chain carries TRBV12-3 or TRBV12-4 and TRBJ2-7; TRBD1 might be the D (6 bases). Trimming removed 4 bases at V and 1 base at J, with 8 bases between. The CDR3 has 13 amino acids. CDR3 nucleotides: TGTGCCAGCAGTTCGAGGGGGTCCTACGAGCAGTACTTC. Translated: CASSSRGSYEQYF.

The CDR3 nucleotides read TGTGCCAGCAGTTTATTCAGAAACTCCTACGAGCAGTACTTC. The encoded protein is CASSLFRNSYEQYF. The chain recombines TRBV27 with TRBJ2-7; D is unclear. The germline V gene has CDR1 MNHEY and CDR2 SMNVEV (reference sequence). Trimming cost V 1 base and J 0 bases, with 7 bases left between them. The CDR3 runs 14 residues.

V and J are TRBV13 and TRBJ2-2, with D possibly matching TRBD1 (5 bases). The V gene's germline CDR1 is PRHDT and CDR2 FYEKMQ (reference sequence). V shed 5 bases and J shed 7 bases, with 17 bases lying between them. This CDR3 contains 15 residues. CDR3 nucleotide sequence: TGTGCCAGCAGCGGTCTTAGCCAGGGCAACGGGGAGCTGTTTTTT. Translation gives CASSGLSQGNGELFF.

CDR3 amino acids: CASSEGQWQPQHF. CDR3 nucleotide sequence: TGTGCCAGCAGTGAAGGGCAGTGGCAGCCCCAGCATTTT. The V gene is TRBV2, the J gene TRBJ1-5; unclear D gene. This CDR3 has 13 amino acids. The V end lost 1 base, the J end lost 7 bases, and 8 bases lay between the germline ends. In germline, CDR1 is SNHLY, CDR2 FYNNEI.

The chain employs TRBV15 and TRBJ1-1; no clear D gene. Germline-derived CDR1 and CDR2 are LNHNV and YYDKDF (reference sequence). Deletions cut 5 bases from V and 3 bases from J, with 10 bases between. This CDR3 region has 13 residues. CDR3 nucleotide sequence: TGTGCCACCAGCCTTCTACGGGACACTGAAGCTTTCTTT. This translates into CATSLLRDTEAFF.

The chain has TRBV29-1 and TRBJ2-3; 9 bases fit TRBD2. Per the germline V gene, CDR1 is SQVTM and CDR2 is ANQGSEA. The CDR3 covers 14 residues. The V and J ends lost 0 bases and 3 bases, in that order; junction bases with no gene match: 1. The CDR3 DNA reads as TGCAGCGTTGAAGAGGCGGGAGGGACAGATACGCAGTATTTT. Amino acid sequence: CSVEEAGGTDTQYF.

The rearrangement links TRBV3-1 (or the pseudogene TRBV3-2) to TRBJ1-5; 7 nucleotides match TRBD1. The length of the CDR3 is 18 residues. J was trimmed by 0 bases and V by 4 bases; bases with no gene match: 12. CDR1 LGHDT and CDR2 YNNKEL come from the germline V gene (reference sequence). The CDR3 sequence: CASSLPRDRTYSNQPQHF. The CDR3 DNA is TGTGCCAGCAGCCTCCCCCGGGACAGAACTTATAGCAATCAGCCCCAGCATTTT.

The chain uses TRBV6-5 and TRBJ2-5; D not resolved. The CDR3 runs 14 residues. V lost 0 bases to trimming and J lost 5 bases, with 10 bases between them. Germline V lookup: CDR1 MNHEY, CDR2 SVGAGI. The CDR3 sequence: CASSYSSVVETQYF. For the CDR3, the DNA is TGTGCCAGCAGTTACTCGTCCGTTGTGGAGACCCAGTACTTC.

The chain uses TRBV10-1 and TRBJ1-6; 7 positions agree with TRBD1. The CDR3 is 15 amino acids. J was trimmed by 4 bases and V by 1 base; bases with no gene match: 1. From germline, CDR1 is WNHNN and CDR2 SYGVQD (reference sequence). This CDR3 is CASSEYRGYNSPLHF. The DNA for the CDR3 is TGCGCCAGCAGTGAGTACAGGGGATATAATTCACCCCTCCACTTT.

V and J are TRBV2 and TRBJ1-3, with D hard to call. V was shortened by 7 bases and J by 0 bases, with 16 bases between the two germline ends. The CDR3 has 16 amino acids. In germline, CDR1 is SNHLY, CDR2 FYNNEI. Here the CDR3 DNA reads TGTGCCAGCAATAGAGTCGCCCCCTTCTCTGGAAACACCATATATTTT. This sequence encodes CASNRVAPFSGNTIYF.

This chain links TRBV19 with TRBJ2-1; 7 bases fit TRBD1. The V and J ends lost 7 bases and 5 bases, in that order; junction bases with no gene match: 5. The CDR3 consists of 13 residues. Germline values: CDR1 LNHDA, CDR2 SQIVND (reference sequence). The chain's CDR3 is CASTGQLNNEQFF. The DNA for the CDR3 is TGTGCCAGTACGGGACAGCTAAACAATGAGCAGTTCTTC.

The V call is TRBV3-1 (or the pseudogene TRBV3-2), the J call TRBJ1-2, with 10 bases aligning to TRBD1. CDR3 length: 18 residues. Trimming took 5 bases from V and 3 from J; bases not matched to a gene: 15. From germline, CDR1 is LGHDT and CDR2 YNNKEL (reference sequence). Here the CDR3 reads CASSSYRDRGQLYYGYTF. DNA for the CDR3: TGTGCCAGCAGCTCCTACCGGGACAGGGGCCAACTATACTATGGCTACACCTTC.

The chain couples TRBV7-6 to TRBJ2-3; 7 nucleotides match TRBD2. The CDR3 consists of 12 residues. Losses at the gene ends were 5 bases for V and 8 bases for J; bases not matched to a gene: 4. Germline V gene sequence: CDR1 SGHVS, CDR2 FNYEAQ. CDR3 bases: TGTGCCAGCAGCGAGATAGCGGGTACGCAGTATTTT. Protein: CASSEIAGTQYF.

The chain couples TRBV6-5 to TRBJ2-2; 7 bases line up with TRBD2. CDR1 and CDR2 from the germline V gene are MNHEY and SVGAGI. The CDR3 has 14 amino acids. The V gene end was trimmed by 11 bases and the J gene end by 3 bases; junction bases not matched to a gene: 9. Written as DNA, the CDR3 is TGTGCCTCCAACGGGGGGACGGACACCGGGGAGCTGTTTTTT. The encoded protein is CASNGGTDTGELFF.

The chain uses TRBV15 and TRBJ2-3; D is uncertain. The CDR3 spans 18 residues. V was trimmed by 0 bases and J by 0 bases, leaving 16 bases between them. Looked up from germline, CDR1 is LNHNV and CDR2 is YYDKDF (reference sequence). The CDR3 DNA follows: TGTGCCACCAGCAGAGATCGGGTCTACCCTACTAGCACAGATACGCAGTATTTT. Translated, it gives CATSRDRVYPTSTDTQYF.

This clone came up once. This chain links TRBV5-1 with TRBJ2-7, with D possibly being TRBD2 (6 bases). This CDR3 has 14 amino acids. With 0 bases removed from V and 6 bases from J, the gap between germline ends came to 13 bases. Looked up from germline, CDR1 is SGHRS and CDR2 is YFSETQ. CDR3 sequence: CASSLEGPGGEQYF. The CDR3 DNA reads as TGCGCCAGCAGCTTGGAGGGGCCCGGGGGCGAGCAGTACTTC. Drawing the rest from reference TRBV5-1 and TRBJ2-7, the complete variable domain is KAGVTQTPRYLIKTRGQQVTLSCSPISGHRSVSWYQQTPGQGLQFLFEYFSETQRNKGNFPGRFSGRQFSNSRSEMNVSTLELGDSALYLCASSLEGPGGEQYFGPGTRLTVT.